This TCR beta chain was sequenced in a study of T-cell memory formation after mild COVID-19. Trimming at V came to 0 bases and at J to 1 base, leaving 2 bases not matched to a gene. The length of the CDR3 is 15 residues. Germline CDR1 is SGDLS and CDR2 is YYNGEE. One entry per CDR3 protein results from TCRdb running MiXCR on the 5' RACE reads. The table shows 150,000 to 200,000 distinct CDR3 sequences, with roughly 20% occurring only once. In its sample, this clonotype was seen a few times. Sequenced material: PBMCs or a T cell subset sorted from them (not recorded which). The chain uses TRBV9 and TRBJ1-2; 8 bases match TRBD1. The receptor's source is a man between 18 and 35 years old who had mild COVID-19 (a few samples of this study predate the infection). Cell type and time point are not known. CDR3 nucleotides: TGTGCCAGCAGCGTAGGGACAGGGATTAACTATGGCTACACCTTC. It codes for CASSVGTGINYGYTF.